This section outlines one T cell receptor (beta chain) sequence together with its context. Its antigen is currently unknown. Germline CDR1 is SGDLS and CDR2 is YYNGEE. The trim removed 3 bases at V and 1 base at J, leaving 6 bases unmatched. The CDR3 has 15 residues. These data belong to a study of T cell responses to AZD1222 COVID-19 vaccine. Study-level results: Vaccine-related CD4 TCRs covered spike, predominating at 160-218 and 743-854. Compared with day 0, the breadth and depth of the Spike-specific TCR repertoire rose significantly after two doses of AZD1222. Females made up more of the donors, who were largely white British, and clonal diversity may have come out too low.

Method: immunoSEQ multiplex PCR; TCRdb's copy keeps in-frame clones and lacks some. Among under 150,000 clones listed, around nine tenths were seen once. The chain is built from TRBV9 and TRBJ1-2; 7 bases agree with TRBD1. The source of this sequence is an adult in good health. Source: peripheral blood, taken on day 0 of MenACWY control vaccination. The CDR3 here is CASSAGDSLNYGYTF. The DNA for the CDR3 is TGTGCCAGCAGCGCCGGGGACAGTCTTAACTATGGCTACACCTTC.